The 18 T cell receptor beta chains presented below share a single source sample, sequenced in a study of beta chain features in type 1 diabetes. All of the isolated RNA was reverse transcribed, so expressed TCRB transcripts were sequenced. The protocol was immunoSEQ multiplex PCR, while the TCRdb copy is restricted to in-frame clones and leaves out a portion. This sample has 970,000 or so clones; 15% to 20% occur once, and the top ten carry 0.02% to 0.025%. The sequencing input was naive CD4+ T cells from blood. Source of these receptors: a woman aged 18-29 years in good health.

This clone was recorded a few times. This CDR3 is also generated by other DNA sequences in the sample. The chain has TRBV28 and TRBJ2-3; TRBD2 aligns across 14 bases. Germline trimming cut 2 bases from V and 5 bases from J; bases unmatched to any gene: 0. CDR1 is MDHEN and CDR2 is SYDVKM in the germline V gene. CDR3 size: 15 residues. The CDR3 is CASSLGTSGRDTQYF. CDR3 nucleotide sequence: TGTGCCAGCAGTTTAGGGACTAGCGGGAGAGATACGCAGTATTTT.

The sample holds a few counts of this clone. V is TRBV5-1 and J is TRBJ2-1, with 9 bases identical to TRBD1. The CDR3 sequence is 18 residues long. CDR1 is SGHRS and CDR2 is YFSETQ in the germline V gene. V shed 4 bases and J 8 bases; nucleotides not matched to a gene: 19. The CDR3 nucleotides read TGCGCCAGCAGCCCGCAACCCAGGACAGGGGAATATCAACATGAGCAGTTCTTC. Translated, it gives CASSPQPRTGEYQHEQFF.

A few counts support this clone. CDR3 bases: TGCAGTGCACAGACAGTTTACGAGCAGTACTTC. As protein: CSAQTVYEQYF. V gene TRBV20-1 combines with J gene TRBJ2-7, with D tentatively TRBD1 (5 bases). This CDR3 spans 11 amino acids. Per the germline V gene, CDR1 is DFQATT and CDR2 is SNEGSKA (reference sequence). The V and J ends lost 6 bases and 4 bases respectively, with 10 bases between them.

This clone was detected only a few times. CDR3 loop: CASSFSGFAYEQYF. In DNA, the CDR3 is TGTGCCAGCAGCTTTAGCGGGTTTGCCTACGAGCAGTACTTC. The J gene is TRBJ2-7, the V gene TRBV7-2; 7 nucleotides match TRBD2. CDR1 and CDR2 (germline): SGHTA, FQGNSA. The CDR3 covers 14 residues. The trim removed 3 bases at V and 2 bases at J, leaving 4 bases unmatched.

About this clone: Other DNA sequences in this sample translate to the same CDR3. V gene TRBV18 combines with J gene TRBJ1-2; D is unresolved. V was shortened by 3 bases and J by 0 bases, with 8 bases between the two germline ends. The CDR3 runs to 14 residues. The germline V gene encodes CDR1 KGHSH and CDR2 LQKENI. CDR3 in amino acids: CASSPQGSNYGYTF. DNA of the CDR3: TGTGCCAGCTCACCGCAAGGTTCTAACTATGGCTACACCTTC.

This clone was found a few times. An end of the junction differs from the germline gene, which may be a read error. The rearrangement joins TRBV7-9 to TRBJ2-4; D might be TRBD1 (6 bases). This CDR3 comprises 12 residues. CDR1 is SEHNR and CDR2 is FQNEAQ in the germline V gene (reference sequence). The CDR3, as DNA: TGCGCCAGCAGCCAAGATCGGGACACACAGTACTTC. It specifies CASSQDRDTQYF.

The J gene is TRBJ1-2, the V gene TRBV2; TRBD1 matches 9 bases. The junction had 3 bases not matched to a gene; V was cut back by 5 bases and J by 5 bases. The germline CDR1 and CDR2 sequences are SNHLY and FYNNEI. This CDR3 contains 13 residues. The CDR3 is CASSSQGAYGYTF. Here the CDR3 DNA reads TGTGCCAGCAGTTCACAGGGGGCGTATGGCTACACCTTC.

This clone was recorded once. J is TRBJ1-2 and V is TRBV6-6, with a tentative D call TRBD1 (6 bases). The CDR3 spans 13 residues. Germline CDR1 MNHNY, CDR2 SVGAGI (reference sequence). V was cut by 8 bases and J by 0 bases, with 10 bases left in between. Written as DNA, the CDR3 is TGTGCCAGCGGGACACGCTCTAACTATGGCTACACCTTC. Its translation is CASGTRSNYGYTF.

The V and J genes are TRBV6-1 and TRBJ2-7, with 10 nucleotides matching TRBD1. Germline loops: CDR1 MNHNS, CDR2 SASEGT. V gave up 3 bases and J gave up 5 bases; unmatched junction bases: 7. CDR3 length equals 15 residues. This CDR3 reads CASSDRGQGIHEQYF. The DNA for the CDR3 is TGTGCCAGCAGTGATAGGGGACAGGGGATACACGAGCAGTACTTC.

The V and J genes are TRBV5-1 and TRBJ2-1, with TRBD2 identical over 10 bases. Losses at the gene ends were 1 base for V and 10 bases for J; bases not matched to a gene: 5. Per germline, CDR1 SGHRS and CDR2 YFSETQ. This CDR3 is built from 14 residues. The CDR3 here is CASSLTSGTLEQFF. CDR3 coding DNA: TGCGCCAGCAGCTTGACTAGCGGGACACTCGAGCAGTTCTTC.

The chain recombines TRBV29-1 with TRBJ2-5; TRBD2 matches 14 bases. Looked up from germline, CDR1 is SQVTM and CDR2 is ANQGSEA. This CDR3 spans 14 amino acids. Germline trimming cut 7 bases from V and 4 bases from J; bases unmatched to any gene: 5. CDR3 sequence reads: CSGRTSGRLETQYF. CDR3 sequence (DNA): TGCAGCGGACGGACTAGCGGGAGGTTAGAGACCCAGTACTTC.

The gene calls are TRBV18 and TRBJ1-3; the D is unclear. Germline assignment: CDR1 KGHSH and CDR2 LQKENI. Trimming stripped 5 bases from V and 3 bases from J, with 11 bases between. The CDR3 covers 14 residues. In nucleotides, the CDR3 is TGTGCCAGCTCATTCGGCGTGAGTGGAAACACCATATATTTT. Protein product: CASSFGVSGNTIYF.

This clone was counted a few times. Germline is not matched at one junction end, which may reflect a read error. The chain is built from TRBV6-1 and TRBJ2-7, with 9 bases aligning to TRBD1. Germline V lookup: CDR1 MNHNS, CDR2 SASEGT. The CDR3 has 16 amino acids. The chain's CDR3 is CAISEPRGQGNYEQYF. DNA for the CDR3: TGTGCCATCAGTGAGCCTCGAGGACAGGGGAACTACGAGCAGTACTTC.

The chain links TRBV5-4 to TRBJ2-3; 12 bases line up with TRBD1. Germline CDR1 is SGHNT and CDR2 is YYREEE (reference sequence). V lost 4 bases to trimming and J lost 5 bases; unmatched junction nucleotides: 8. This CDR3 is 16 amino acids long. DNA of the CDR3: TGTGCCAGCAGCCAGGGGACAGGGGGCCGTGTAGATACGCAGTATTTT. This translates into CASSQGTGGRVDTQYF.

The DNA of the CDR3 is TGTGCCAGCAGCTCAAGGGCGAACACTGAAGCTTTCTTT. It codes for CASSSRANTEAFF. The chain links TRBV11-2 to TRBJ1-1; D ambiguous. This CDR3 has 13 residues. Germline V gene data show CDR1 as SGHAT and CDR2 as FQNNGV. Trimming left V 4 bases short and J 1 base short, with 7 bases between.

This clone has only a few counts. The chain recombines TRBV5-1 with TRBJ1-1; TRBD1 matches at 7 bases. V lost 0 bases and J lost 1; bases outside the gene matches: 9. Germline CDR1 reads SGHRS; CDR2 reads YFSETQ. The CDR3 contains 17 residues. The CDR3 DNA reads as TGCGCCAGCAGCTTGGTGCGACAGGGTGGGCCGAACACTGAAGCTTTCTTT. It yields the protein CASSLVRQGGPNTEAFF.

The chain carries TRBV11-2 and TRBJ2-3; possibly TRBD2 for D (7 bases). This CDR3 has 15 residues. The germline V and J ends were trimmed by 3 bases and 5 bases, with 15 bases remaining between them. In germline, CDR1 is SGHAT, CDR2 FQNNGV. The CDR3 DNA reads TGTGCCAGCAGCTTTAGACGGGGGGCGGGAGATACGCAGTATTTT. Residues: CASSFRRGAGDTQYF.

CDR3 in amino acids: CATSRPNVGEVGELFF. In DNA, the CDR3 is TGTGCCACCAGCCGCCCCAACGTGGGAGAAGTCGGGGAGCTGTTTTTT. V gene TRBV15 combines with J gene TRBJ2-2; TRBD2 is a possible D gene (5 bases). Germline CDR1 is LNHNV and CDR2 is YYDKDF (reference sequence). Trimming left V 5 bases short and J 7 bases short, with 20 bases between. The CDR3 consists of 16 residues. The full variable domain, with the rest looked up from reference TRBV15 and TRBJ2-2, is DAMVIQNPRYQVTQFGKPVTLSCSQTLNHNVMYWYQQKSSQAPKLLFHYYDKDFNNEADTPDNFQSRRPNTSFCFLDIRSPGLGDTAMYLCATSRPNVGEVGELFFGEGSRLTVL.